This T cell receptor (beta chain) was observed in a study of T cells expressing NK-cell markers. This CDR3 is built from 15 residues. Germline CDR1 reads KGHDR; CDR2 reads SFDVKD. Reanalyzing the 5' RACE reads, TCRdb keeps one entry per CDR3 protein, without DNA. Recorded for this sample: about 550,000 distinct CDR3 sequences. The receptor was derived from a man aged 18 to 35 in good health. The V and J genes are TRBV24-1 and TRBJ2-1; with no DNA, the TCRdb D assignment of TRBD1 cannot be verified. Sequenced input: blood T cells: a sorted CD56 or NKG2C T cell subset, CD4+ or CD8+ T cells, or bulk PBMC T cells (not recorded which). This chain's CDR3 is CATSEGGQGYNEQFF.